This TCR beta chain is from a study of PD-1 blockade in classical Hodgkin lymphoma. Every single patient, without exception, relapsed after autologous stem cell transplantation, and brentuximab vedotin exposure varied. This CDR3 contains 14 residues. Germline V gene data show CDR1 as SGHDT and CDR2 as YYEEEE. The germline V and J ends were trimmed by 0 bases and 5 bases, with 11 bases remaining between them. Study-wide findings and caveats: Before treatment, TCR diversity in newly diagnosed patients was reportedly lower than in healthy donors. Later analyses included only patients treated at least 1 year post-ASCT.

For this clone: The antigen remains undetermined.

Generated by immunoSEQ multiplex PCR, the TCRdb table keeps only in-frame clones and is missing some. The repertoire includes approximately 99,000 clones, about 88% of them detected once, and just under 20% sits in the top ten. V gene TRBV5-6 combines with J gene TRBJ2-5; D is perhaps TRBD2 (6 bases). The specimen was peripheral blood mononuclear cells (PBMCs), collected before the second cycle of nivolumab. This TCR derives from a human donor with classical Hodgkin lymphoma. The CDR3 region is CASSLDAGRETQYF. DNA for the CDR3: TGTGCCAGCAGCTTGGACGCGGGGAGGGAGACCCAGTACTTC.